This T cell receptor beta chain was profiled in a study of long-term antiretroviral therapy in people with HIV. Study results and caveats: Following ART, diversity rose but still fell short of transplant donor controls.

With respect to this clone: Its matching antigen is unknown.

The authors ran the immunoSEQ assay, v3.0, at survey level. The data were produced by immunoSEQ multiplex PCR, yet TCRdb's version contains in-frame clones alone and is incomplete. The repertoire consists of tens of thousands of clones, with about 85% occurring once and the leading ten covering less than 8.5%. The specimen comprised unsorted PBMCs, sampled approximately 5 years before starting antiretroviral therapy. The sequence was collected from a man in his fifties with HIV.

The CDR3 protein is CASSLWTSGTDTQYF. In nucleotides, the CDR3 is TGTGCCAGCAGCTTGTGGACTAGCGGCACAGATACGCAGTATTTT. The chain joins TRBV11-2 to TRBJ2-3; 9 bases are shared with TRBD2. The junction had 2 bases not matched to a gene; V was cut back by 3 bases and J by 1 base. Germline V gene lookup returns CDR1 SGHAT and CDR2 FQNNGV. This CDR3 has 15 residues.